A selection of T cell receptor beta chains follows, all from one sample in a study of T cell responses to AZD1222 COVID-19 vaccine. Sequencing used immunoSEQ multiplex PCR; TCRdb keeps in-frame clones, though not all of them. The sample lists 130,000 or so clones, roughly 88% occurring once. Here the sequenced sample was peripheral blood, taken 28 days after the second AZD1222 dose. The receptors originated from an adult who received the AZD1222 COVID-19 vaccine. Each CDR3 is given with its conserved first and last residue. Each record gives: CDR3 DNA, CDR3 protein, V gene, clone size, J gene, D gene. D genes are given only for firm matches. A row's size may be missing; if present it is once, few, many or a size class.

CDR3nt: TGTGCCAGCAAGCCGGGACCGCTTAATGAAAAACTGTTTTTT
CDR3aa: CASKPGPLNEKLFF
v_gene: TRBV6-5
abundance: once
j_gene: TRBJ1-4
d_gene: -

CDR3nt: TGTGCCAGCAGTGAAAACAGCCCCCAGGATACGCAGTATTTT
CDR3aa: CASSENSPQDTQYF
v_gene: TRBV2
abundance: -
j_gene: TRBJ2-3
d_gene: -

CDR3nt: TGTGCCAGCAGTCCCGGTTGGGGTGTCACTGGGGCCAACGTCCTGACTTTC
CDR3aa: CASSPGWGVTGANVLTF
v_gene: TRBV27
abundance: few
j_gene: TRBJ2-6
d_gene: -

CDR3nt: TGTGCCAGCAGCCGACGGGACAGGGAGGACAATGAGCAGTTCTTC
CDR3aa: CASSRRDREDNEQFF
v_gene: TRBV7-9
abundance: -
j_gene: TRBJ2-1
d_gene: TRBD1

CDR3nt: TGTGCCAGCAGTCAGGGACATCTTAACTATGGCTACACCTTC
CDR3aa: CASSQGHLNYGYTF
v_gene: TRBV28
abundance: -
j_gene: TRBJ1-2
d_gene: -

CDR3nt: TGTGCCAGCAGCCCAAAGACCCAAACATACAATGAGCAGTTCTTC
CDR3aa: CASSPKTQTYNEQFF
v_gene: TRBV7-6
abundance: -
j_gene: TRBJ2-1
d_gene: -

CDR3nt: TGTGCCAGCAGTTACTCGTTCGGGAGGTACAATGAGCAGTTCTTC
CDR3aa: CASSYSFGRYNEQFF
v_gene: TRBV6-5
abundance: -
j_gene: TRBJ2-1
d_gene: TRBD2

CDR3nt: TGTGCCAGCTCAGCGAGGATCGAAGCTTTCTTT
CDR3aa: CASSARIEAFF
v_gene: TRBV18
abundance: -
j_gene: TRBJ1-1
d_gene: -

CDR3nt: TGTGCCAGCAGGGAATTACGGGGCGAGCAGTACTTC
CDR3aa: CASRELRGEQYF
v_gene: TRBV2
abundance: -
j_gene: TRBJ2-7
d_gene: -

CDR3nt: TGTGCCAGCTCGCCCGGGACAGGTAACGAGCAGTACTTC
CDR3aa: CASSPGTGNEQYF
v_gene: TRBV18
abundance: -
j_gene: TRBJ2-7
d_gene: TRBD1

CDR3nt: TGTGCCAGCAGTGAAAACAAAAATTCATGGACCCAGTACTTC
CDR3aa: CASSENKNSWTQYF
v_gene: TRBV2
abundance: -
j_gene: TRBJ2-5
d_gene: -

CDR3nt: TGTGCCAGCAGCCAAGACGGGGGGCGGACTGAAGCTTTCTTT
CDR3aa: CASSQDGGRTEAFF
v_gene: TRBV4-2
abundance: -
j_gene: TRBJ1-1
d_gene: -

CDR3nt: TGCAGCGTTGAGGAGAACTGGGGGGAGACCCAGTACTTC
CDR3aa: CSVEENWGETQYF
v_gene: TRBV29-1
abundance: -
j_gene: TRBJ2-5
d_gene: -

CDR3nt: TGTGCCAGCAGCCAAGTGAGTGGGGTCTCCACCGGGGAGCTGTTTTTT
CDR3aa: CASSQVSGVSTGELFF
v_gene: TRBV3-1/TRBV3-2
abundance: -
j_gene: TRBJ2-2
d_gene: -

CDR3nt: TGTGCCAGCAGCTTTTGGGACAGGGGCTACGAGCAGTACTTC
CDR3aa: CASSFWDRGYEQYF
v_gene: TRBV13
abundance: -
j_gene: TRBJ2-7
d_gene: TRBD1

CDR3nt: TGTGCCAGCTCACCAAAGACAGGGTTAGAGCAGTACTTC
CDR3aa: CASSPKTGLEQYF
v_gene: TRBV18
abundance: -
j_gene: TRBJ2-7
d_gene: TRBD1

CDR3nt: TGTGCTAGTGGTTTCAGCACAGGGGGTTTAAGTGGAGCCAAAAACATTCAGTACTTC
CDR3aa: CASGFSTGGLSGAKNIQYF
v_gene: TRBV12-5
abundance: -
j_gene: TRBJ2-4
d_gene: TRBD1

CDR3nt: TGTGCCAGCAGTGAGTTGGGGGGTTCGGGTCAGCCCCAGCATTTT
CDR3aa: CASSELGGSGQPQHF
v_gene: TRBV6-4
abundance: -
j_gene: TRBJ1-5
d_gene: -

CDR3nt: TGTGCCAGCCGAAAGGGCCCTGGGACTAATGAAAAACTGTTTTTT
CDR3aa: CASRKGPGTNEKLFF
v_gene: TRBV27
abundance: -
j_gene: TRBJ1-4
d_gene: -

CDR3nt: TGTGCCAGCAGCACATCCGACACTGAAGCTTTCTTT
CDR3aa: CASSTSDTEAFF
v_gene: TRBV18
abundance: -
j_gene: TRBJ1-1
d_gene: -

CDR3nt: TGTGCCAGCAGTCCCCAACCGGGGGCCTACGAGCAGTACTTC
CDR3aa: CASSPQPGAYEQYF
v_gene: TRBV27
abundance: -
j_gene: TRBJ2-7
d_gene: -

CDR3nt: TGTGCCAGCAGCTTAGTGACAGGGGGCCCTCTACCATATGGCTACACCTTC
CDR3aa: CASSLVTGGPLPYGYTF
v_gene: TRBV11-3
abundance: -
j_gene: TRBJ1-2
d_gene: TRBD1

CDR3nt: TGTGCCAGCAGGGGCAGGGGGTGGGAGCTGTTTTTT
CDR3aa: CASRGRGWELFF
v_gene: TRBV2
abundance: once
j_gene: TRBJ2-2
d_gene: TRBD1

CDR3nt: TGTGCCAGCAGTACGGGTACAATGGGCACAGATACGCAGTATTTT
CDR3aa: CASSTGTMGTDTQYF
v_gene: TRBV6-5
abundance: once
j_gene: TRBJ2-3
d_gene: -

CDR3nt: TGTGCCAGCTCACCAGGGCTCAATCAGCCCCAGCATTTT
CDR3aa: CASSPGLNQPQHF
v_gene: TRBV18
abundance: -
j_gene: TRBJ1-5
d_gene: -

CDR3nt: TGTGCCAGCAGCGCACAGGGTTACACTGAAGCTTTCTTT
CDR3aa: CASSAQGYTEAFF
v_gene: TRBV7-3
abundance: once
j_gene: TRBJ1-1
d_gene: -

CDR3nt: TGTGCCAGTAGTATAGAGCGACAGGAGTGGGCACGGGGCTACACCTTC
CDR3aa: CASSIERQEWARGYTF
v_gene: TRBV19
abundance: -
j_gene: TRBJ1-2
d_gene: -

CDR3nt: TGTGCTAGTGGTTTGGGGACCCGGGGGTTGGAGACCCAGTACTTC
CDR3aa: CASGLGTRGLETQYF
v_gene: TRBV12-5
abundance: once
j_gene: TRBJ2-5
d_gene: -

CDR3nt: TGCGCCAGCAGCTTTACAGGGAACACTGAAGCTTTCTTT
CDR3aa: CASSFTGNTEAFF
v_gene: TRBV5-1
abundance: -
j_gene: TRBJ1-1
d_gene: -

CDR3nt: TGTGCCAGCAGTAACACCGGAGGGGGCTACGAGCAGTACTTC
CDR3aa: CASSNTGGGYEQYF
v_gene: TRBV6-5
abundance: few
j_gene: TRBJ2-7
d_gene: -

CDR3nt: TGTGCCAGCAGCTTTCAAGGACAGGGCACTGAAGCTTTCTTT
CDR3aa: CASSFQGQGTEAFF
v_gene: TRBV7-3
abundance: few
j_gene: TRBJ1-1
d_gene: TRBD1

CDR3nt: TGTGCCAGCAGCCTCCTAAGCTCTGGAAACACCATATATTTT
CDR3aa: CASSLLSSGNTIYF
v_gene: TRBV3-1/TRBV3-2
abundance: -
j_gene: TRBJ1-3
d_gene: -

CDR3nt: TGTGCCAGCAGCCTTGGGGCGGCGGCGGGCACCTTC
CDR3aa: CASSLGAAAGTF
v_gene: TRBV3-1/TRBV3-2
abundance: -
j_gene: TRBJ1-2
d_gene: -

CDR3nt: TGTGCCTGGAGCTTAATTTCTCAAGAGACCCAGTACTTC
CDR3aa: CAWSLISQETQYF
v_gene: TRBV30
abundance: -
j_gene: TRBJ2-5
d_gene: -

CDR3nt: TGTGCCAGCAGTTTATGGTCGGAGAACACTGAAGCTTTCTTT
CDR3aa: CASSLWSENTEAFF
v_gene: TRBV28
abundance: -
j_gene: TRBJ1-1
d_gene: -

CDR3nt: TGCGCCAGCAGCTTGGCGGTAGGGCTGGGCACCGGGGAGCTGTTTTTT
CDR3aa: CASSLAVGLGTGELFF
v_gene: TRBV5-1
abundance: -
j_gene: TRBJ2-2
d_gene: -

CDR3nt: TGTGCCAGCAGCTTCCACCTACAGGGGGCGGAGAGGAAAGCTTTCTTT
CDR3aa: CASSFHLQGAERKAFF
v_gene: TRBV7-9
abundance: -
j_gene: TRBJ1-1
d_gene: TRBD1

CDR3nt: TGTGCCAGTAGTACCACCGACAGACAGGGACTCTATGGCTACACCTTC
CDR3aa: CASSTTDRQGLYGYTF
v_gene: TRBV19
abundance: -
j_gene: TRBJ1-2
d_gene: TRBD1

CDR3nt: TGTGCTAGTGGTTTCCACCCCATAGTTTGGACTAGTCCCTTTTACAATGAGCAGTTCTTC
CDR3aa: CASGFHPIVWTSPFYNEQFF
v_gene: TRBV12-5
abundance: few
j_gene: TRBJ2-1
d_gene: TRBD2

CDR3nt: TGCGCCAGCAGCCGAGGGGACAGGGTCGAAGCCGGGGAGCTGTTTTTT
CDR3aa: CASSRGDRVEAGELFF
v_gene: TRBV5-1
abundance: -
j_gene: TRBJ2-2
d_gene: TRBD1

CDR3nt: TGTGCCTGCTGGGGGGGGGCCATATATGGCTACACCTTC
CDR3aa: CACWGGAIYGYTF
v_gene: TRBV19
abundance: -
j_gene: TRBJ1-2
d_gene: -

CDR3nt: TGTGCCAGCTCACCACAAACAGTACGCAATTCACCCCTCCACTTT
CDR3aa: CASSPQTVRNSPLHF
v_gene: TRBV18
abundance: -
j_gene: TRBJ1-6
d_gene: -

CDR3nt: TGTGCCAGCAAGCGCCGATGGCCCGATGGCTACACCTTC
CDR3aa: CASKRRWPDGYTF
v_gene: TRBV12-3/TRBV12-4
abundance: -
j_gene: TRBJ1-2
d_gene: -

CDR3nt: TGTGCCAGCAGAACTGCGGGACAGGGAAAGGGCTACACCTTC
CDR3aa: CASRTAGQGKGYTF
v_gene: TRBV27
abundance: -
j_gene: TRBJ1-2
d_gene: TRBD1

CDR3nt: TGTGCCAGCAGCTTAGTTTTTACCTCCAATGAGCAGTTCTTC
CDR3aa: CASSLVFTSNEQFF
v_gene: TRBV7-9
abundance: -
j_gene: TRBJ2-1
d_gene: -

CDR3nt: TGCGCCAGCAGCCAAGTCGAACATGCGGGCGGGGAGCTGTTTTTT
CDR3aa: CASSQVEHAGGELFF
v_gene: TRBV4-1
abundance: -
j_gene: TRBJ2-2
d_gene: -

CDR3nt: TGCAGCGTTGAAGATCCATCAGGGTCCTATGGCTACACCTTC
CDR3aa: CSVEDPSGSYGYTF
v_gene: TRBV29-1
abundance: -
j_gene: TRBJ1-2
d_gene: -

CDR3nt: TGTGCCACTAGCCCCCGGACTAGGTTTACAGATACGCAGTATTTT
CDR3aa: CATSPRTRFTDTQYF
v_gene: TRBV6-5
abundance: -
j_gene: TRBJ2-3
d_gene: TRBD2

CDR3nt: TGTGCCAGCAGTTTATATCAGACCGGGGAGCAGTTCTTC
CDR3aa: CASSLYQTGEQFF
v_gene: TRBV28
abundance: few
j_gene: TRBJ2-1
d_gene: -

CDR3nt: TGTGCCAGCAGCCAGGGGGGATACGATGAAAAACTGTTTTTT
CDR3aa: CASSQGGYDEKLFF
v_gene: TRBV3-1/TRBV3-2
abundance: -
j_gene: TRBJ1-4
d_gene: -

CDR3nt: TGCGCCAGCAGCCCCGGGACTAGCGGGCCAGCCTACGAGCAGTACTTC
CDR3aa: CASSPGTSGPAYEQYF
v_gene: TRBV5-1
abundance: -
j_gene: TRBJ2-7
d_gene: TRBD2